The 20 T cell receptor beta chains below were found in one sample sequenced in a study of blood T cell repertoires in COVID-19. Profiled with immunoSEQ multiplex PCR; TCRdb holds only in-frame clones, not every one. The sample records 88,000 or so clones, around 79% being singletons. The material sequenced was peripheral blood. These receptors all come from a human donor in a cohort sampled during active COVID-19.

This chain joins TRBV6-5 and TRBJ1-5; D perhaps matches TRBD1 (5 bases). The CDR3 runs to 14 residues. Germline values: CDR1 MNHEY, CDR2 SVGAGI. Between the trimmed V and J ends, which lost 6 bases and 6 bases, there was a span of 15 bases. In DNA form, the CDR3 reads TGTGCCAGCAGACGAGGACAATCCGGTCAGCCCCAGCATTTT. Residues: CASRRGQSGQPQHF.

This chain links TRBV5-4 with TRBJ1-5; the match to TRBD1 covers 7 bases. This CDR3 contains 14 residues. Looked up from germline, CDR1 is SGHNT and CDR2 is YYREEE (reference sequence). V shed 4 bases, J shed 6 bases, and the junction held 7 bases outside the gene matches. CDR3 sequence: CASSAQGDAQPQHF. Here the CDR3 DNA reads TGTGCCAGCAGCGCCCAGGGGGATGCTCAGCCCCAGCATTTT.

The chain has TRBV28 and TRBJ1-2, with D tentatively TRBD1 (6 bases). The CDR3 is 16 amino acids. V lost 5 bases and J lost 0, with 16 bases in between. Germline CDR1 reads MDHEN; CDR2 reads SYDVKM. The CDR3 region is CASSLPWTATNYGYTF. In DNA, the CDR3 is TGTGCCAGCAGTCTCCCTTGGACAGCTACTAACTATGGCTACACCTTC.

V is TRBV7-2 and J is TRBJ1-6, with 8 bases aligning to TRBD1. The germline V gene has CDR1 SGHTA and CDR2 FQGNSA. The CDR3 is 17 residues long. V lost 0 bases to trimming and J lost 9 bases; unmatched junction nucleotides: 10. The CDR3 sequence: CASSLASQGAYSSPLHF. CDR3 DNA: TGTGCCAGCAGCTTAGCTAGTCAGGGGGCTTACTCTTCACCCCTCCACTTT.

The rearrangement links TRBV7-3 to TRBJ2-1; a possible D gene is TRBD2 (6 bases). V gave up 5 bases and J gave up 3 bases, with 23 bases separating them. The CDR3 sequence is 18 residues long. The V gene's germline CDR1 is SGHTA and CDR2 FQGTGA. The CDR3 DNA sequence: TGTGCCAGCAGCCAGGCTCTCCTGGCGGGACCAATCTACAATGAGCAGTTCTTC. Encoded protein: CASSQALLAGPIYNEQFF. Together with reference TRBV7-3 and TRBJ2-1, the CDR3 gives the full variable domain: GAGVSQTPSNKVTEKGKYVELRCDPISGHTALYWYRQSLGQGPEFLIYFQGTGAADDSGLPNDRFFAVRPEGSVSTLKIQRTERGDSAVYLCASSQALLAGPIYNEQFFGPGTRLTVL.

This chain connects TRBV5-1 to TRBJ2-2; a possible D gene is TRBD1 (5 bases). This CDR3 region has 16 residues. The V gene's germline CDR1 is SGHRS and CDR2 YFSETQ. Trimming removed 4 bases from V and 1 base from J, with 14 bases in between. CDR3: CASSPTVQENTGELFF. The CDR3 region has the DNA TGCGCCAGCAGCCCCACCGTACAGGAGAACACCGGGGAGCTGTTTTTT.

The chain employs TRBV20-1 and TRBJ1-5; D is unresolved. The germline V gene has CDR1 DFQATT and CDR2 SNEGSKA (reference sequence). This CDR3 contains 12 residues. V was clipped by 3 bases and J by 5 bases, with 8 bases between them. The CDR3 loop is CSASLQDQPQHF. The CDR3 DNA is TGCAGTGCTAGTTTGCAGGATCAGCCCCAGCATTTT.

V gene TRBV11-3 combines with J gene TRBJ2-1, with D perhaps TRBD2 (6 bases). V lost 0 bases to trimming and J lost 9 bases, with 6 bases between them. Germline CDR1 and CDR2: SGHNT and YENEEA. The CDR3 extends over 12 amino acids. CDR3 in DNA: TGTGCCAGCAGCTTAGACGGGGGTGAGCAGTTCTTC. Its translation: CASSLDGGEQFF. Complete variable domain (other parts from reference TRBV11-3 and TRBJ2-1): EAGVVQSPRYKIIEKKQPVAFWCNPISGHNTLYWYLQNLGQGPELLIRYENEEAVDDSQLPKDRFSAERLKGVDSTLKIQPAELGDSAVYLCASSLDGGEQFFGPGTRLTVL.

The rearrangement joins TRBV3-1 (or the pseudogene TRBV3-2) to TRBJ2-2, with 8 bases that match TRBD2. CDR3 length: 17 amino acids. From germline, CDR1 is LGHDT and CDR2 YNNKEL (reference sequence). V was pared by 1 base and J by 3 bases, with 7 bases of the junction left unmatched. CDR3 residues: CASSQVTGRAYTGELFF. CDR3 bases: TGTGCCAGCAGCCAAGTCACCGGGAGGGCCTACACCGGGGAGCTGTTTTTT.

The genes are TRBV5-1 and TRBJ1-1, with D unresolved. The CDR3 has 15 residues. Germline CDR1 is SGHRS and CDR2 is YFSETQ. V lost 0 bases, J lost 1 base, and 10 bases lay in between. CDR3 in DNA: TGCGCCAGCAGCTTGGCCTGGCAGGCGAACACTGAAGCTTTCTTT. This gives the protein CASSLAWQANTEAFF.

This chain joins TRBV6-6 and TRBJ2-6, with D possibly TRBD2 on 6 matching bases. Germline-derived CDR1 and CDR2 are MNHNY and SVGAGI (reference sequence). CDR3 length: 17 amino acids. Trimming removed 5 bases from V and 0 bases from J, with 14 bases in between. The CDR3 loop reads CASSPWGGYSGANVLTF. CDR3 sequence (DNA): TGTGCCAGCAGTCCTTGGGGAGGATACTCTGGGGCCAACGTCCTGACTTTC.

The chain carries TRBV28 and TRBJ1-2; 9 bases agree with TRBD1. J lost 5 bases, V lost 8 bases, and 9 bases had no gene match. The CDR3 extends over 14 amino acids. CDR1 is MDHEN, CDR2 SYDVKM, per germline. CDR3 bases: TGTGCCAGCTTCCGGGACAGGGCAATATATGGCTACACCTTC. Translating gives CASFRDRAIYGYTF.

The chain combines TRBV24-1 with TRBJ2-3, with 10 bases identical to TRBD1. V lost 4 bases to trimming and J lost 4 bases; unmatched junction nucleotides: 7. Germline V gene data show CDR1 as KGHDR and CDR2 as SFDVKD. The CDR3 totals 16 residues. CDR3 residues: CATSDPTGGEADTQYF. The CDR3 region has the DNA TGTGCCACCAGTGACCCGACAGGGGGCGAGGCAGATACGCAGTATTTT.

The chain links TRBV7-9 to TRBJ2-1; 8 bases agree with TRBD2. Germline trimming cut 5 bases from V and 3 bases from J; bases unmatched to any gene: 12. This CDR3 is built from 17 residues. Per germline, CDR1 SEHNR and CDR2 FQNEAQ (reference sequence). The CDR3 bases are TGTGCCAGCAGCCCCCGGGGTTTGGCGGGAGGCTACAATGAGCAGTTCTTC. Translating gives CASSPRGLAGGYNEQFF.

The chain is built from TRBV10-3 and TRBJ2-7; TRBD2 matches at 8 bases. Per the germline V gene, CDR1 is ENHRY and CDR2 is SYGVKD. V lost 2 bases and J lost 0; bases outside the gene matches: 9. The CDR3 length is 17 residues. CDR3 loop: CAISEPWDTSGSYEQYF. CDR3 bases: TGTGCCATCAGTGAGCCTTGGGACACTAGCGGCTCCTACGAGCAGTACTTC.

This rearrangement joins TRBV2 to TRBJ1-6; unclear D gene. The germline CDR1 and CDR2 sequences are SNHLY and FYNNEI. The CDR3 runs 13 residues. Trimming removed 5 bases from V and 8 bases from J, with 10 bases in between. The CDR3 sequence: CASSSSPYSPLHF. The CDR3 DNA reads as TGTGCCAGCAGTTCCTCCCCCTATTCACCCCTCCACTTT.

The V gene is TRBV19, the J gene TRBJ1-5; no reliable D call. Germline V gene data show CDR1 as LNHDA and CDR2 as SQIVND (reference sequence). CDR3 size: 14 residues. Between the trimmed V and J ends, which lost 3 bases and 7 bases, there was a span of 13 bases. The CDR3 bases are TGTGCCAGTAGTATCGTGGGAGCGGGGCAGCCCCAGCATTTT. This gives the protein CASSIVGAGQPQHF. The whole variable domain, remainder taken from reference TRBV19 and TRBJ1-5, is DGGITQSPKYLFRKEGQNVTLSCEQNLNHDAMYWYRQDPGQGLRLIYYSQIVNDFQKGDIAEGYSVSREKKESFPLTVTSAQKNPTAFYLCASSIVGAGQPQHFGDGTRLSIL.

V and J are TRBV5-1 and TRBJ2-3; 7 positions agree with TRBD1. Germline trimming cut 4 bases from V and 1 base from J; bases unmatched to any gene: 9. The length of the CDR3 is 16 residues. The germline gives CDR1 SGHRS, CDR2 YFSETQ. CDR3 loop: CASSPGQPGGTDTQYF. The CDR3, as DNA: TGCGCCAGCAGCCCGGGACAGCCTGGAGGCACAGATACGCAGTATTTT.

In nucleotides, the CDR3 is TGTGCCAGCAGCAACAGGGGGGTTAGCACAGATACGCAGTATTTT. Protein sequence: CASSNRGVSTDTQYF. V gene TRBV7-3 combines with J gene TRBJ2-3; TRBD1 matches 8 bases. This CDR3 spans 15 amino acids. The V gene's germline CDR1 is SGHTA and CDR2 FQGTGA. The V gene end was trimmed by 5 bases and the J gene end by 0 bases; junction bases not matched to a gene: 4.

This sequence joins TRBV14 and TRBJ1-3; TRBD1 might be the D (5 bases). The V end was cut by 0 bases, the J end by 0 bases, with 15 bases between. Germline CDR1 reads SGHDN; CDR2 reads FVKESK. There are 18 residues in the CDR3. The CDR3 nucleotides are TGTGCCAGCAGCCAAGAGGACTGGGACTCAAACTCTGGAAACACCATATATTTT. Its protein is CASSQEDWDSNSGNTIYF.